This TCR beta chain appears in the sequencing data of a study of cytomegalovirus exposure and HLA in healthy donors. Study-wide points: In an earlier analysis, about 87% or about 30%: the productive usage of most TCR beta V segments.

PCR primers comprised 60 Vbeta and 13 Jbeta primers. Sequencing was performed with immunoSEQ multiplex PCR; in TCRdb, only in-frame clones are kept and a portion is missing. This table has roughly 120,000 clones, around 83% appearing once. Looked up from germline, CDR1 is SGHVS and CDR2 is FNYEAQ. CDR3 size: 15 residues. Regarding this clone: Its cognate antigen is unknown.

The sequence was collected from a woman aged 18-29 years in good health and CMV-seropositive. What was sequenced was PBMCs. The chain combines TRBV7-6 with TRBJ2-5; D possibly corresponds to TRBD2 (5 bases). The J call may be faulty, since TRBJ2-7 better matches the DNA end. DNA for the CDR3: TGTGCCAGCAGCCCTTATGCGGGTGTCTCCTACGAGCAGTACTTC. Translating it yields CASSPYAGVSYEQYF.